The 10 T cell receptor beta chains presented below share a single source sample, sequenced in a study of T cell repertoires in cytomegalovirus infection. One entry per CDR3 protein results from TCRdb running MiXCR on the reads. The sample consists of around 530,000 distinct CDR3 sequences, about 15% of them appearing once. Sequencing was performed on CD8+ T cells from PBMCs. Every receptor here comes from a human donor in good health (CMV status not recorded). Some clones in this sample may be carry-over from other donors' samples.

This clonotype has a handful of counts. CDR3 bases: TGTGCCAGCAGCGTGGCCGGGAATGAGCAGTTCTTC. Translation gives CASSVAGNEQFF. This rearrangement joins TRBV9 to TRBJ2-1; D is undetermined. The V end lost 2 bases, the J end lost 7 bases, and 7 bases lay between the germline ends. The CDR3 spans 12 residues. Germline CDR1 SGDLS, CDR2 YYNGEE. Full variable domain (outside the CDR3, taken from reference TRBV9 and TRBJ2-1): DSGVTQTPKHLITATGQRVTLRCSPRSGDLSVYWYQQSLDQGLQFLIQYYNGEERAKGNILERFSAQQFPDLHSELNLSSLELGDSALYFCASSVAGNEQFFGPGTRLTVL.

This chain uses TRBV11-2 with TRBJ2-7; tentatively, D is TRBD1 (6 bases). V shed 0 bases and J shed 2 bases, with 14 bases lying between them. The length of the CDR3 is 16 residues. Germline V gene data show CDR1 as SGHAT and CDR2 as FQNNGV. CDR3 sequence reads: CASSLDLAGAPYEQYF. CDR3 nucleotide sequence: TGTGCCAGCAGCTTAGATTTGGCAGGGGCGCCCTACGAGCAGTACTTC.

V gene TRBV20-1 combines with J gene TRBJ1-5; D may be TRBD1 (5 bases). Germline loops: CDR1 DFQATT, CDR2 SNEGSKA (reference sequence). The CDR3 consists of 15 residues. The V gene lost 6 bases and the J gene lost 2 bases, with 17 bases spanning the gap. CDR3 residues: CSAGMTARGNQPQHF. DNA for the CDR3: TGCAGTGCCGGTATGACAGCCAGGGGCAATCAGCCCCAGCATTTT.

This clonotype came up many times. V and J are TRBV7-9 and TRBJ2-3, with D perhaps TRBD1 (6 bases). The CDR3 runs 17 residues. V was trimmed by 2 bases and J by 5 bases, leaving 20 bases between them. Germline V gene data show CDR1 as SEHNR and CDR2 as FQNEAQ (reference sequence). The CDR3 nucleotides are TGTGCCAGCAGCTTACCATCGGTCGAACAGGGTGGAGATACGCAGTATTTT. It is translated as CASSLPSVEQGGDTQYF.

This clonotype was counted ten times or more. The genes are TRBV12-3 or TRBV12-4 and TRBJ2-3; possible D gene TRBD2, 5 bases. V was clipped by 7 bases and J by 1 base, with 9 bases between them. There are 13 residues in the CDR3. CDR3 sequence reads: CASILGGTDTQYF. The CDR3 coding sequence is TGTGCCAGCATCCTCGGGGGCACAGATACGCAGTATTTT.

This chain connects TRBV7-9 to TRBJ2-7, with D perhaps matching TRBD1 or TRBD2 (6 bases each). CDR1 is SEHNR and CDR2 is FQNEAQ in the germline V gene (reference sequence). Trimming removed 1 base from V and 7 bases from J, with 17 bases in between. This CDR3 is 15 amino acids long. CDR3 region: CASSLERGGQREQYF. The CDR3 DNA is TGTGCCAGCAGCTTAGAGAGAGGGGGGCAAAGGGAGCAGTACTTC.

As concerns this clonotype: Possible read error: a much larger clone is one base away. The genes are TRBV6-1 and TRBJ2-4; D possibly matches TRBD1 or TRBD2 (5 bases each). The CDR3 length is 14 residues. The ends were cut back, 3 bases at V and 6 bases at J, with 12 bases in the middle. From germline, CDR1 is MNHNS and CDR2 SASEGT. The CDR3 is CASSEEADINIQYF. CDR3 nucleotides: TGTGCCAGCAGTGAGGAGGCGGACATAAACATTCAGTACTTC.

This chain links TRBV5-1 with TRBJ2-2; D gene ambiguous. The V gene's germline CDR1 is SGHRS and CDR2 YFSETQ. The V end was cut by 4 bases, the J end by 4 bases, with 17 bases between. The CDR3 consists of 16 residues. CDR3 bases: TGCGCCAGCAGCGGGTTAATCGGGCCCAGCACCGGGGAGCTGTTTTTT. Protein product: CASSGLIGPSTGELFF.

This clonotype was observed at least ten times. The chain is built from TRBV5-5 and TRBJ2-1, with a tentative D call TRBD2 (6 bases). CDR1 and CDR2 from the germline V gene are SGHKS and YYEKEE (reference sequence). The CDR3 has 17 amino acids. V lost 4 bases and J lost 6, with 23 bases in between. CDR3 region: CASSLWEWRDGGNEQFF. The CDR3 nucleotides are TGTGCCAGCAGCCTATGGGAGTGGCGGGACGGGGGCAATGAGCAGTTCTTC.

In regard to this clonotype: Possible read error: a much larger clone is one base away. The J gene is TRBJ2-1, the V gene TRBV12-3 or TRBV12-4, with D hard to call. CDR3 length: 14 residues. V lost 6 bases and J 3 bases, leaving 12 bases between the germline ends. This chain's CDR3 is CASSQEANYNEQFF. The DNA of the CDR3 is TGTGCCAGCAGCCAGGAAGCCAACTACAATGAGCAGTTCTTC.